The next 11 T cell receptor beta chains were all read from a single sample in a study of blood T cell repertoires in COVID-19. Assay: immunoSEQ multiplex PCR; the TCRdb copy retains only in-frame clones and omits some. The sample has some 310,000 clones; about nine tenths are singletons. Sequenced: peripheral blood. Every receptor here comes from a man in his fifties or sixties with active or convalescent COVID-19.

This clone showed up just a few times. The genes are TRBV9 and TRBJ1-3; 9 positions agree with TRBD1. Germline-derived CDR1 and CDR2 are SGDLS and YYNGEE. The junction had 4 bases not matched to a gene; V was cut back by 0 bases and J by 3 bases. The CDR3 contains 16 residues. CDR3 in amino acids: CASSVDYRGLGNTIYF. DNA of the CDR3: TGTGCCAGCAGCGTAGACTACAGGGGGCTTGGAAACACCATATATTTT.

The chain uses TRBV28 and TRBJ2-1, with TRBD2 as a possible D gene (6 bases). In germline, CDR1 is MDHEN, CDR2 SYDVKM. The CDR3 has 17 residues. V was clipped by 11 bases and J by 0 bases, with 23 bases between them. Here the CDR3 reads CASPPASGTDSYNEQFF. The CDR3 DNA reads as TGTGCCTCGCCGCCAGCAAGTGGGACTGACTCCTACAATGAGCAGTTCTTC. Complete variable domain (other parts from reference TRBV28 and TRBJ2-1): DVKVTQSSRYLVKRTGEKVFLECVQDMDHENMFWYRQDPGLGLRLIYFSYDVKMKEKGDIPEGYSVSREKKERFSLILESASTNQTSMYLCASPPASGTDSYNEQFFGPGTRLTVL.

The CDR3 here is CATESSGGGTQYF. In DNA, the CDR3 is TGTGCCACCGAGTCTAGCGGGGGTGGGACCCAGTACTTC. This rearrangement joins TRBV24-1 to TRBJ2-5, with 10 bases matching TRBD2. The length of the CDR3 is 13 residues. V lost 9 bases to trimming and J lost 7 bases; unmatched junction nucleotides: 7. Germline assignment: CDR1 KGHDR and CDR2 SFDVKD.

This clone was seen once. The chain couples TRBV11-2 to TRBJ2-3; D might be TRBD1 (6 bases). This CDR3 comprises 16 residues. V gave up 2 bases and J gave up 2 bases, with 14 bases separating them. Germline lookup yields CDR1 SGHAT and CDR2 FQNNGV. CDR3 DNA: TGTGCCAGCAGCTTATACCTACAGGGATTCACAGATACGCAGTATTTT. It encodes CASSLYLQGFTDTQYF.

This chain joins TRBV18 and TRBJ2-3; 8 bases fit TRBD1. The germline V gene encodes CDR1 KGHSH and CDR2 LQKENI. The length of the CDR3 is 14 residues. J gave up 5 bases and V 6 bases, and 7 bases lay outside the gene matches. CDR3 sequence: CASSPDRARDTQYF. CDR3 DNA: TGTGCCAGCTCGCCGGACAGGGCCCGAGATACGCAGTATTTT.

The chain is built from TRBV2 and TRBJ1-6; D remains ambiguous. CDR3 size: 14 residues. In germline, CDR1 is SNHLY, CDR2 FYNNEI. Trimming removed 5 bases at V and 8 bases at J, with 13 bases between. CDR3 in amino acids: CASSPSSRDSPLHF. DNA for the CDR3: TGTGCCAGCAGTCCGTCCAGTCGGGATTCACCCCTCCACTTT. Using reference TRBV2 and TRBJ1-6 for the parts outside the CDR3, the full variable domain is EPEVTQTPSHQVTQMGQEVILRCVPISNHLYFYWYRQILGQKVEFLVSFYNNEISEKSEIFDDQFSVERPDGSNFTLKIRSTKLEDSAMYFCASSPSSRDSPLHFGNGTRLTVT.

As regards this clone: The sample holds other DNA sequences that translate to the same CDR3. The V gene is TRBV9, the J gene TRBJ2-1, with 7 bases matching TRBD1. The V segment lost 1 base and the J segment 0 bases; nucleotides outside the gene matches: 1. Germline V gives CDR1 SGDLS, CDR2 YYNGEE. This CDR3 spans 15 amino acids. CDR3: CASSVTGVSYNEQFF. The CDR3 DNA reads as TGTGCCAGCAGCGTAACAGGGGTCTCCTACAATGAGCAGTTCTTC.

The rearrangement joins TRBV6-5 to TRBJ1-6; possibly TRBD1 for D (6 bases). Germline CDR1 MNHEY, CDR2 SVGAGI. With 4 bases removed from V and 6 bases from J, the gap between germline ends came to 13 bases. The CDR3 totals 15 residues. The CDR3 region is CASSLGGVGNSPLHF. As DNA, the CDR3 is TGTGCCAGCAGTTTAGGGGGGGTAGGTAATTCACCCCTCCACTTT.

A few counts support this clone. This chain links TRBV2 with TRBJ1-2; TRBD1 might be the D (6 bases). CDR1 is SNHLY and CDR2 is FYNNEI in the germline V gene. Trimming removed 4 bases from V and 8 bases from J, with 11 bases in between. The CDR3 extends over 12 amino acids. The CDR3 sequence: CASSGDIGGYTF. The CDR3 DNA is TGTGCCAGCAGTGGGGACATAGGAGGCTACACCTTC.

V is TRBV18 and J is TRBJ1-5, with TRBD1 matching over 8 bases. Germline CDR1 is KGHSH and CDR2 is LQKENI. The CDR3 loop spans 14 amino acids. V lost 4 bases, J lost 6 bases, and 5 bases stayed unmatched. CDR3 sequence reads: CASSQDRDGQPQHF. CDR3 in DNA: TGTGCCAGCTCACAGGACAGGGACGGTCAGCCCCAGCATTTT.

The J gene is TRBJ2-7, the V gene TRBV29-1, with TRBD1 matching 10 bases. Unmatched junction bases numbered 8, after V lost 6 bases and J lost 0 bases. CDR1 SQVTM and CDR2 ANQGSEA come from the germline V gene. The CDR3 runs 15 residues. DNA of the CDR3: TGCAGCGTCAAGGGTGGGACAGGGGTCTCCTACGAGCAGTACTTC. It specifies CSVKGGTGVSYEQYF.